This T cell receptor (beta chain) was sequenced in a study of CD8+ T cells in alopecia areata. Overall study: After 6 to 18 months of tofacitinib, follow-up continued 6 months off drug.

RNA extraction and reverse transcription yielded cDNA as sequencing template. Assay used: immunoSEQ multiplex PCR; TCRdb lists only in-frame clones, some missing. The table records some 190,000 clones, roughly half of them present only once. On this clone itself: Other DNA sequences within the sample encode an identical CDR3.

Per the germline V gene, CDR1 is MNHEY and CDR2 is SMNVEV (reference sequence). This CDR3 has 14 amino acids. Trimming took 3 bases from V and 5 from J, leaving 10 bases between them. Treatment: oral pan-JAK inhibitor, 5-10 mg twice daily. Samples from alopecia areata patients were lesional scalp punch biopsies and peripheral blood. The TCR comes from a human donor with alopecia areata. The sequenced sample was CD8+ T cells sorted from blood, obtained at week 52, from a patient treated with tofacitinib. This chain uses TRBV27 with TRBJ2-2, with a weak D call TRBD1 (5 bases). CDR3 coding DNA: TGTGCCAGCAGTTTGGCAGGGCCGACCGGGGAGCTGTTTTTT. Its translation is CASSLAGPTGELFF.